The present TCR beta chain was sequenced within a study of blood T cell repertoires in COVID-19. Study information: Cohort 3 recovered donors had two negative PCRs, clearance, or symptom resolution. T cells, B-cell-depleted T cells, or PBMCs supplied cDNA or gDNA.

Those enrolled, adults aged roughly 18 to 95 years, came from roughly 22 US areas. Participants' own reports of clinical history determined their cohort assignment. Assay used: immunoSEQ multiplex PCR; TCRdb lists only in-frame clones, some missing. The sample has approximately 360,000 clones, more than 70% seen once. Germline CDR1 reads SGHTA; CDR2 reads FQGNSA. The CDR3 contains 19 residues. V shed 5 bases and J 4 bases; nucleotides not matched to a gene: 14. The chain recombines TRBV7-2 with TRBJ2-2, with 12 bases lining up with TRBD2. Sequenced: PBMCs or T cells enriched from blood (not recorded which). This sequence was found in a man aged 35-49 years in a cohort exposed to, infected with or recovered from COVID-19 (not recorded which). The CDR3 bases are TGTGCCAGCAGCGCGACCCCCCCAACTAGCGGGAGGCCCACCGGGGAGCTGTTTTTT. The encoded protein is CASSATPPTSGRPTGELFF.